The table lists the clone carrying this TCR beta chain with a few counts. Its matching antigen is unknown. This sample was taken from a study of cytomegalovirus exposure and HLA in healthy donors. Study-level information: There were roughly 110 million unique TCR beta sequences, drawn from about 200 million T cells, in an earlier analysis. Study-wide findings and caveats: Serostatus for CMV was the only available immune exposure information. Analysis performed later found over 15,000 TCR beta sequences associated with HLA alleles at 0.05 false discovery rate.

Primers for the PCR totalled 60 Vbeta and 13 Jbeta. The assay was immunoSEQ multiplex PCR, and TCRdb's table has in-frame clones only and misses some. Of 150,000 to 200,000 clones detected, about four fifths appear once; the ten largest clones hold around 7%. Specimen: PBMCs. This TCR was recovered from a male donor in good health and CMV-seropositive.

The CDR3 region is CASSPSFTANSPLHF. CDR3 coding DNA: TGCGCCAGCAGCCCGAGCTTCACAGCTAATTCACCCCTCCACTTT. The chain has TRBV4-1 and TRBJ1-6; no definite D call. CDR3 length equals 15 residues. Germline V gene data show CDR1 as MGHRA and CDR2 as YSYEKL. Trimming took 4 bases from V and 6 from J, leaving 13 bases between them.